Listed below are T cell receptor beta chains from one sample, sequenced in a study of Graves' ophthalmopathy and Graves' hyperthyroidism. MiXCR, applied by TCRdb to the multiplex PCR reads, yields one record per CDR3 protein. The sample lists roughly 400,000 distinct CDR3 sequences; around 16% were seen once. Sequences were obtained from peripheral blood. Receptor source: a woman aged 18-29 years with Graves' ophthalmopathy. Both conserved end residues are trimmed from each CDR3. Each record gives: J gene, V gene, CDR3 protein.

j_call: TRBJ1-1; v_call: TRBV27; cdr3_aa: ASSFRGQKAF
j_call: TRBJ1-1; v_call: TRBV7-2; cdr3_aa: ASSPGQTNTEAF
j_call: TRBJ1-6; v_call: TRBV7-2; cdr3_aa: ASSLGPNSPLH
j_call: TRBJ2-5; v_call: TRBV12-3/TRBV12-4; cdr3_aa: ASMVAGAGETQY
j_call: TRBJ1-1; v_call: TRBV15; cdr3_aa: ATEEARGGLTEAF
j_call: TRBJ2-7; v_call: TRBV6-1; cdr3_aa: ASTEDGGPIYEQY
j_call: TRBJ2-7; v_call: TRBV6-5; cdr3_aa: ASSYSGGGGTYEQY
j_call: TRBJ1-2; v_call: TRBV9; cdr3_aa: ASSVATAGYT
j_call: TRBJ1-1; v_call: TRBV12-3/TRBV12-4; cdr3_aa: ASSPSQTGIMNTEAF
j_call: TRBJ2-7; v_call: TRBV9; cdr3_aa: ASSSSGQFGGRNEQY
j_call: TRBJ1-6; v_call: TRBV28; cdr3_aa: ASKPLRGWSSPLH
j_call: TRBJ1-1; v_call: TRBV6-2/TRBV6-3; cdr3_aa: ASSFTGGMNTEAF
j_call: TRBJ2-7; v_call: TRBV6-2/TRBV6-3; cdr3_aa: ASKSATYEQY
j_call: TRBJ1-2; v_call: TRBV27; cdr3_aa: ASSFDGTHYGYT
j_call: TRBJ1-1; v_call: TRBV30; cdr3_aa: AWSAPTGMNTEAF
j_call: TRBJ1-1; v_call: TRBV19; cdr3_aa: ASSMPPSEAF
j_call: TRBJ2-5; v_call: TRBV20-1; cdr3_aa: SASQFGEETQY
j_call: TRBJ1-6; v_call: TRBV5-1; cdr3_aa: ASSSQGPPDSPLH
j_call: TRBJ1-2; v_call: TRBV20-1; cdr3_aa: SARRVSGDGYT
j_call: TRBJ1-1; v_call: TRBV29-1; cdr3_aa: SVGYGVNTEAF
j_call: TRBJ2-7; v_call: TRBV6-1; cdr3_aa: ASFSRHTSSYEQY
j_call: TRBJ2-4; v_call: TRBV28; cdr3_aa: ASRPGTPIAKNIQY
j_call: TRBJ2-7; v_call: TRBV28; cdr3_aa: ASTPRRRGTYEQY
j_call: TRBJ2-7; v_call: TRBV7-2; cdr3_aa: ASSQSGGAYYEQY
j_call: TRBJ1-1; v_call: TRBV10-3; cdr3_aa: AISDLGYRGETEAF
j_call: TRBJ1-1; v_call: TRBV6-1; cdr3_aa: ASSEAEGNLLRHWEAF
j_call: TRBJ2-7; v_call: TRBV27; cdr3_aa: ASTRQGLYGEQY
j_call: TRBJ1-1; v_call: TRBV6-1; cdr3_aa: ASTYTMNTEAF
j_call: TRBJ1-4; v_call: TRBV19; cdr3_aa: ASTDDEKLF